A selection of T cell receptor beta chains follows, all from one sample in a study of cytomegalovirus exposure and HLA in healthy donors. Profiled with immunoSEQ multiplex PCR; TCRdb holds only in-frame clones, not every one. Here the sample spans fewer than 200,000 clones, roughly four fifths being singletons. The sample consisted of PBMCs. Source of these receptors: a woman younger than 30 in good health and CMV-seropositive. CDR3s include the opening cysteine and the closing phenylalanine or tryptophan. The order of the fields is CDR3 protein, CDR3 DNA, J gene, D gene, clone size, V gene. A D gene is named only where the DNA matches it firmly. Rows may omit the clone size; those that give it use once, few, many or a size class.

CDR3 protein: CASRPGQGWTEAFF
CDR3 DNA: TGTGCCAGCAGGCCGGGACAGGGATGGACTGAAGCTTTCTTT
J gene: TRBJ1-1
D gene: TRBD1
clone size: -
V gene: TRBV6-1

CDR3 protein: CASSSGLAGNTGELFF
CDR3 DNA: TGTGCCAGCAGCTCCGGACTAGCGGGGAACACCGGGGAGCTGTTTTTT
J gene: TRBJ2-2
D gene: TRBD2
clone size: -
V gene: TRBV5-4

CDR3 protein: CASSDREVSPLHF
CDR3 DNA: TGTGCCAGCAGCGACAGGGAAGTCTCACCCCTCCACTTT
J gene: TRBJ1-6
D gene: TRBD1
clone size: -
V gene: TRBV6-5

CDR3 protein: CASTVGTGVYEQYF
CDR3 DNA: TGTGCCAGCACCGTGGGGACAGGGGTATACGAGCAGTACTTC
J gene: TRBJ2-7
D gene: TRBD1
clone size: -
V gene: TRBV11-2

CDR3 protein: CASRGTGSETQYF
CDR3 DNA: TGTGCCAGCAGAGGGACAGGGAGTGAGACCCAGTACTTC
J gene: TRBJ2-5
D gene: TRBD1
clone size: -
V gene: TRBV7-2

CDR3 protein: CASSLQGVGHFSPLHF
CDR3 DNA: TGTGCCAGCAGCTTACAGGGGGTAGGGCATTTTTCACCCCTCCACTTT
J gene: TRBJ1-6
D gene: TRBD1
clone size: once
V gene: TRBV5-4

CDR3 protein: CASSSQGLVNEQFF
CDR3 DNA: TGCGCCAGCAGCAGTCAGGGGCTGGTCAATGAGCAGTTCTTC
J gene: TRBJ2-1
D gene: -
clone size: -
V gene: TRBV5-1

CDR3 protein: CASSPKTGNEQYF
CDR3 DNA: TGTGCCAGCAGCCCCAAAACAGGGAACGAGCAGTACTTC
J gene: TRBJ2-7
D gene: -
clone size: -
V gene: TRBV7-2

CDR3 protein: CASSANRGTATNYGYTF
CDR3 DNA: TGTGCCAGCAGCGCCAACCGGGGGACAGCTACTAACTATGGCTACACCTTC
J gene: TRBJ1-2
D gene: TRBD1
clone size: -
V gene: TRBV9

CDR3 protein: CASSMSFTGNTIYF
CDR3 DNA: TGTGCCAGTAGTATGTCGTTTACTGGAAACACCATATATTTT
J gene: TRBJ1-3
D gene: -
clone size: -
V gene: TRBV19

CDR3 protein: CASSPSPLGTDTQYF
CDR3 DNA: TGTGCCAGCTCACCATCTCCGTTAGGCACAGATACGCAGTATTTT
J gene: TRBJ2-3
D gene: -
clone size: -
V gene: TRBV18

CDR3 protein: CASSPTSQDYGYTF
CDR3 DNA: TGTGCCAGCTCACCCACGTCTCAGGACTATGGCTACACCTTC
J gene: TRBJ1-2
D gene: -
clone size: -
V gene: TRBV18

CDR3 protein: CASSMPPYRGHSGELFF
CDR3 DNA: TGTGCCAGTAGTATGCCTCCTTACAGGGGGCATAGCGGGGAGCTGTTTTTT
J gene: TRBJ2-2
D gene: TRBD1
clone size: -
V gene: TRBV19

CDR3 protein: CASSWTGGISSYNEQFF
CDR3 DNA: TGCGCCAGCAGCTGGACAGGGGGAATCAGCTCCTACAATGAGCAGTTCTTC
J gene: TRBJ2-1
D gene: TRBD1
clone size: -
V gene: TRBV5-1

CDR3 protein: CASSEGGLGYGYTF
CDR3 DNA: TGCGCCAGCAGTGAAGGGGGCCTGGGCTATGGCTACACCTTC
J gene: TRBJ1-2
D gene: TRBD1
clone size: -
V gene: TRBV10-1

CDR3 protein: CASSVQMNTEAFF
CDR3 DNA: TGCGCCAGCAGTGTACAGATGAACACTGAAGCTTTCTTT
J gene: TRBJ1-1
D gene: -
clone size: few
V gene: TRBV10-1

CDR3 protein: CASSLATGFNEQFF
CDR3 DNA: TGCGCCAGCAGCTTGGCTACGGGTTTCAATGAGCAGTTCTTC
J gene: TRBJ2-1
D gene: -
clone size: -
V gene: TRBV5-1

CDR3 protein: CASSPVDGPQYF
CDR3 DNA: TGTGCCAGCAGCCCCGTCGATGGCCCTCAGTACTTC
J gene: TRBJ2-7
D gene: -
clone size: -
V gene: TRBV7-6

CDR3 protein: CASSLSPGGLTNYGYTF
CDR3 DNA: TGTGCCAGCAGCTTAAGCCCGGGGGGACTAACTAACTATGGCTACACCTTC
J gene: TRBJ1-2
D gene: -
clone size: -
V gene: TRBV7-6

CDR3 protein: CATSGRGDTDTQYF
CDR3 DNA: TGTGCCACCAGCGGGCGGGGGGACACAGATACGCAGTATTTT
J gene: TRBJ2-3
D gene: TRBD2
clone size: -
V gene: TRBV15

CDR3 protein: CASSFRREETQYF
CDR3 DNA: TGCGCCAGCAGCTTTCGACGGGAAGAGACCCAGTACTTC
J gene: TRBJ2-5
D gene: -
clone size: -
V gene: TRBV5-1

CDR3 protein: CASSTPPGVRTDTQYF
CDR3 DNA: TGTGCCAGCAGCACCCCCCCCGGGGTACGCACAGATACGCAGTATTTT
J gene: TRBJ2-3
D gene: -
clone size: -
V gene: TRBV7-6

CDR3 protein: CASSEFRGQEFF
CDR3 DNA: TGTGCCAGCAGTGAATTTAGGGGACAGGAGTTCTTC
J gene: TRBJ2-1
D gene: TRBD1
clone size: -
V gene: TRBV25-1

CDR3 protein: CASSQGRGNTEAFF
CDR3 DNA: TGTGCCAGCAGCCAAGGCAGGGGAAACACTGAAGCTTTCTTT
J gene: TRBJ1-1
D gene: -
clone size: once
V gene: TRBV4-2

CDR3 protein: CASSETGSYGYTF
CDR3 DNA: TGCGCCAGCAGCGAGACAGGATCTTATGGCTACACCTTC
J gene: TRBJ1-2
D gene: -
clone size: -
V gene: TRBV5-1

CDR3 protein: CASTSQGGARANYGYTF
CDR3 DNA: TGCGCCAGCACATCACAGGGAGGGGCAAGGGCTAACTATGGCTACACCTTC
J gene: TRBJ1-2
D gene: -
clone size: -
V gene: TRBV5-1

CDR3 protein: CASSSRWAHGYTF
CDR3 DNA: TGTGCCAGCAGCTCCCGGTGGGCGCATGGCTACACCTTC
J gene: TRBJ1-2
D gene: -
clone size: -
V gene: TRBV7-9

CDR3 protein: CASSLGQGNTIYF
CDR3 DNA: TGTGCCAGCAGCCTGGGACAGGGAAACACCATATATTTT
J gene: TRBJ1-3
D gene: TRBD1
clone size: -
V gene: TRBV6-5

CDR3 protein: CASSPLAGRSKGYNEQFF
CDR3 DNA: TGTGCCAGCAGTCCACTAGCGGGCCGTTCTAAGGGTTACAATGAGCAGTTCTTC
J gene: TRBJ2-1
D gene: TRBD2
clone size: -
V gene: TRBV27

CDR3 protein: CAISDPGVGTEAFF
CDR3 DNA: TGTGCCATCAGTGATCCAGGGGTAGGGACTGAAGCTTTCTTT
J gene: TRBJ1-1
D gene: -
clone size: -
V gene: TRBV10-3

CDR3 protein: CASSLVAGGGGKQYF
CDR3 DNA: TGCGCCAGCAGCTTGGTTGCGGGGGGAGGTGGCAAGCAGTACTTC
J gene: TRBJ2-7
D gene: TRBD2
clone size: -
V gene: TRBV5-1

CDR3 protein: CASSVQGALLNEQFF
CDR3 DNA: TGCGCCAGCAGCGTCCAGGGGGCGCTTCTAAATGAGCAGTTCTTC
J gene: TRBJ2-1
D gene: TRBD1
clone size: few
V gene: TRBV5-1

CDR3 protein: CASSPVREETQYF
CDR3 DNA: TGTGCCAGCTCACCCGTGCGTGAAGAGACCCAGTACTTC
J gene: TRBJ2-5
D gene: -
clone size: -
V gene: TRBV18

CDR3 protein: CSVFGGRLAKNIQYF
CDR3 DNA: TGCAGCGTTTTCGGGGGGCGATTAGCCAAAAACATTCAGTACTTC
J gene: TRBJ2-4
D gene: -
clone size: -
V gene: TRBV29-1

CDR3 protein: CASSLGQMNTEAFF
CDR3 DNA: TGTGCCAGCAGCTTAGGGCAGATGAACACTGAAGCTTTCTTT
J gene: TRBJ1-1
D gene: -
clone size: -
V gene: TRBV7-9

CDR3 protein: CATSIGRDYEQYF
CDR3 DNA: TGTGCCACCAGCATCGGGAGAGACTACGAGCAGTACTTC
J gene: TRBJ2-7
D gene: -
clone size: -
V gene: TRBV15

CDR3 protein: CASSYDATASYEQYF
CDR3 DNA: TGTGCCAGCAGTTACGACGCGACAGCCTCCTACGAGCAGTACTTC
J gene: TRBJ2-7
D gene: -
clone size: few
V gene: TRBV6-5

CDR3 protein: CASQASRLSNQPQHF
CDR3 DNA: TGCGCCAGCCAAGCCAGCAGGTTAAGCAATCAGCCCCAGCATTTT
J gene: TRBJ1-5
D gene: -
clone size: -
V gene: TRBV4-1

CDR3 protein: CASSPGQGYGYTF
CDR3 DNA: TGTGCCAGCTCACCTGGACAGGGTTATGGCTACACCTTC
J gene: TRBJ1-2
D gene: TRBD1
clone size: -
V gene: TRBV18

CDR3 protein: CASRTGDNSPLHF
CDR3 DNA: TGTGCCAGCCGGACAGGGGACAATTCACCCCTCCACTTT
J gene: TRBJ1-6
D gene: TRBD1
clone size: few
V gene: TRBV27

CDR3 protein: CASRPPARGFRTEAFF
CDR3 DNA: TGTGCCAGCAGACCCCCGGCTAGGGGCTTCAGGACTGAAGCTTTCTTT
J gene: TRBJ1-1
D gene: -
clone size: once
V gene: TRBV16

CDR3 protein: CASSSGGIPPGELFF
CDR3 DNA: TGTGCCAGCAGTTCTGGAGGGATCCCCCCCGGGGAGCTGTTTTTT
J gene: TRBJ2-2
D gene: -
clone size: -
V gene: TRBV27

CDR3 protein: CASSLVLLEQYF
CDR3 DNA: TGTGCCAGCAGCTTAGTTCTCCTCGAGCAGTACTTC
J gene: TRBJ2-7
D gene: -
clone size: -
V gene: TRBV11-2

CDR3 protein: CAGGKGLLVRGYTF
CDR3 DNA: TGTGCGGGGGGTAAGGGCCTCCTCGTGCGGGGCTACACCTTC
J gene: TRBJ1-2
D gene: -
clone size: -
V gene: TRBV28